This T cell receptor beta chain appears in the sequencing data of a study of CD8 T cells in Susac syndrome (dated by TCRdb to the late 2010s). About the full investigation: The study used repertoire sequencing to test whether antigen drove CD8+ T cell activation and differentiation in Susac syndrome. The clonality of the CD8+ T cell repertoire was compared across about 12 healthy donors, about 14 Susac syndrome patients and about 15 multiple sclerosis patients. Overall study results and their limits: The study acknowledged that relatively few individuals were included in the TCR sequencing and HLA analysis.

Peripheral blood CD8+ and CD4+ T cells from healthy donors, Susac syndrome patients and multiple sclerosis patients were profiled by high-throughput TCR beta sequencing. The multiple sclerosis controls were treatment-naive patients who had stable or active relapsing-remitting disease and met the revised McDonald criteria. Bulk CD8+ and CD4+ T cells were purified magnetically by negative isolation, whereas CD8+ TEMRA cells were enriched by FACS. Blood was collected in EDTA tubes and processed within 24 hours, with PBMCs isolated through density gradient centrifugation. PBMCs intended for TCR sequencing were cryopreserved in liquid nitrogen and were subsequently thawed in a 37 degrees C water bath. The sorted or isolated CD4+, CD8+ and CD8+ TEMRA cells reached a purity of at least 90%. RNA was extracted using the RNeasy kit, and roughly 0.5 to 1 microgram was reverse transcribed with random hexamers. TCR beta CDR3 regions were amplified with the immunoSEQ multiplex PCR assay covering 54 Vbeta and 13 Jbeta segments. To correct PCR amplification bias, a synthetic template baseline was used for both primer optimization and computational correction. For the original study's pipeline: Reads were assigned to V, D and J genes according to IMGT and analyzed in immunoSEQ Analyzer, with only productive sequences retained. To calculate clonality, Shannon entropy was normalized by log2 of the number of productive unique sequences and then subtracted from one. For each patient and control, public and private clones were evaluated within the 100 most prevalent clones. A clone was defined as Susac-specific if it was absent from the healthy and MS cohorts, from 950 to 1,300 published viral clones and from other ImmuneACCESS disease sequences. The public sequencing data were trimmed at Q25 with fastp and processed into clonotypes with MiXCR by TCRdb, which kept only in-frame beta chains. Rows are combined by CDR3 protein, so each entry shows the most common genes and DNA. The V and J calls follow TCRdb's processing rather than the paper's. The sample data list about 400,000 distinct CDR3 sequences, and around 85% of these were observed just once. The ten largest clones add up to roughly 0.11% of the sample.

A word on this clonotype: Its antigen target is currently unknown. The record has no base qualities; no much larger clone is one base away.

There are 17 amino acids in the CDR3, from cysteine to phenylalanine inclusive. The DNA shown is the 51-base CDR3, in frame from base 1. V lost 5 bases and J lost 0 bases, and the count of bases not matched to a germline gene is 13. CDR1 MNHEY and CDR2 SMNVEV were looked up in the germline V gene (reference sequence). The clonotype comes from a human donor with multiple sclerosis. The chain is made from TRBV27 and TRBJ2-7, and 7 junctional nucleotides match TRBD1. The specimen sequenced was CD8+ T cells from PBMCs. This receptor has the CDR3 CASSQTSQGYFSYEQYF. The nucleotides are TGTGCCAGCAGTCAGACCTCACAGGGGTACTTCTCCTACGAGCAGTACTTC.